Listed below are T cell receptor beta chains from one sample, sequenced in a study of blood T cell repertoires in COVID-19. Sequenced by immunoSEQ multiplex PCR; TCRdb stores in-frame clones only, minus some. The sample records roughly 120,000 clones, roughly four fifths being singletons. The sample comprised peripheral blood. The receptors here all came from a man of 80 years or more with COVID-19, enrolled during active disease. The CDR3 runs from the conserved cysteine through the conserved F or W.

j_gene: TRBJ2-5
v_gene: TRBV7-9
CDR3aa: CASSLTTSGRAGETQYF

j_gene: TRBJ2-5
v_gene: TRBV10-3
CDR3aa: CAISESGTQQETQYF

j_gene: TRBJ2-7
v_gene: TRBV7-2
CDR3aa: CASSLEGRDWSYEQYF

j_gene: TRBJ1-6
v_gene: TRBV10-3
CDR3aa: CAIWGARGGDSPLHF

j_gene: TRBJ2-1
v_gene: TRBV18
CDR3aa: CASSRAYSGTSEFNEQFF

j_gene: TRBJ2-7
v_gene: TRBV18
CDR3aa: CASSPPYSSGAQNYEQYF

j_gene: TRBJ2-5
v_gene: TRBV18
CDR3aa: CASSPPGGYQETQYF

j_gene: TRBJ2-3
v_gene: TRBV7-9
CDR3aa: CASSSGTSGTDTQYF

j_gene: TRBJ1-1
v_gene: TRBV27
CDR3aa: CASSLRGFQNTEAFF

j_gene: TRBJ2-5
v_gene: TRBV19
CDR3aa: CASSIAETSGQETQYF

j_gene: TRBJ1-4
v_gene: TRBV5-1
CDR3aa: CASSRNDRGEKLFF

j_gene: TRBJ1-1
v_gene: TRBV19
CDR3aa: CASSPGGPPNTEAFF